This is a list of T cell receptor beta chains from one sample in a study of T cell responses to AZD1222 COVID-19 vaccine. Measured with immunoSEQ multiplex PCR; TCRdb has only the in-frame clones, and not every one. In the table there are 75,000 to 95,000 clones, over 85% of which are singletons. This material consisted of peripheral blood, taken on day 0 of MenACWY control vaccination. These receptors were taken from an adult in good health. CDR3s include the opening cysteine and the closing phenylalanine or tryptophan. The D gene is left open where the match is weak. Size tells how often a clone was seen (once, few, many) or the class of an expanded clone, and some rows leave it out.

>.|13|TRBV4-3|.|TRBJ2-1
CASSHRPLNEQFF
TGCGCCAGCAGCCACCGGCCCCTAAATGAGCAGTTCTTC
>.|12|TRBV30|.|TRBJ1-2
CAWSSGLYGYTF
TGTGCCTGGAGTTCAGGTCTTTATGGCTACACCTTC
>.|15|TRBV11-2|.|TRBJ1-2
CASRHIEAGGYGYTF
TGTGCCAGCAGACACATTGAGGCGGGGGGCTATGGCTACACCTTC
>.|16|TRBV18|TRBD1|TRBJ2-1
CASSPTGQVMYNEQFF
TGTGCCAGCTCACCGACGGGACAGGTGATGTACAATGAGCAGTTCTTC
>.|15|TRBV10-2|TRBD1|TRBJ1-3
CASSEIQGTGNTIYF
TGCGCCAGCAGTGAGATACAGGGGACTGGAAACACCATATATTTT
>.|15|TRBV7-9|.|TRBJ1-3
CASSLLDGEGNTIYF
TGTGCCAGCAGCCTACTAGACGGCGAAGGAAACACCATATATTTT
>.|13|TRBV5-4|.|TRBJ1-5
CASSWGANQPQHF
TGTGCCAGCAGCTGGGGGGCGAATCAGCCCCAGCATTTT
>.|11|TRBV20-1|.|TRBJ2-3
CSASLPDTQYF
TGCAGTGCTAGTTTGCCAGATACGCAGTATTTT
>.|15|TRBV18|.|TRBJ1-5
CASSPSGPVNQPQHF
TGTGCCAGCTCACCAAGTGGACCGGTCAATCAGCCCCAGCATTTT
>.|14|TRBV6-5|.|TRBJ1-1
CASSTGTANTEAFF
TGTGCCAGCAGTACCGGGACGGCGAACACTGAAGCTTTCTTT
>.|15|TRBV4-3|.|TRBJ1-2
CASSQDVRQYYGYTF
TGCGCCAGCAGCCAAGACGTACGACAGTACTATGGCTACACCTTC
>.|17|TRBV7-6|.|TRBJ2-3
CASSLEAANRDTDTQYF
TGTGCCAGCAGCTTGGAGGCCGCGAACCGGGATACAGATACGCAGTATTTT
>.|18|TRBV21-1|.|TRBJ2-1
CASSKAGSQRGLGNEQFF
TGTGCCAGCAGCAAAGCGGGGTCCCAGCGGGGGTTGGGCAATGAGCAGTTCTTC
>.|13|TRBV6-2/TRBV6-3|.|TRBJ1-2
CASSYRGPYGYTF
TGTGCCAGCAGTTACCGGGGACCTTATGGCTACACCTTC
>.|14|TRBV6-2/TRBV6-3|.|TRBJ2-3
CASSYGSGTHTQYF
TGTGCCAGCAGTTACGGGTCGGGGACCCATACGCAGTATTTT
>.|15|TRBV6-5|.|TRBJ1-2
CASSQIGGANYGYTF
TGTGCCAGCAGCCAAATTGGGGGTGCTAACTATGGCTACACCTTC
>.|13|TRBV12-3/TRBV12-4|TRBD1|TRBJ2-7
CASSRDRTYEQYF
TGTGCCAGCAGCCGGGACAGGACCTACGAGCAGTACTTC
>.|14|TRBV6-2/TRBV6-3|.|TRBJ1-1
CASSRQRAVTEAFF
TGTGCCAGCAGCCGACAGCGGGCGGTCACTGAAGCTTTCTTT
>.|13|TRBV27|.|TRBJ1-1
CASERGQGTEAFF
TGTGCCAGCGAAAGGGGCCAGGGCACTGAAGCTTTCTTT
>.|14|TRBV7-2|.|TRBJ1-5
CASSPRGGGQPQHF
TGTGCCAGCAGCCCGAGGGGAGGGGGTCAGCCCCAGCATTTT
>.|14|TRBV5-1|.|TRBJ2-5
CASSTAQRRETQYF
TGCGCCAGCAGCACCGCACAGAGAAGAGAGACCCAGTACTTC
>.|17|TRBV4-1|TRBD2|TRBJ2-3
CASSRNAGTSGADTQYF
TGCGCCAGCAGCCGGAACGCCGGGACTAGCGGGGCCGATACGCAGTATTTT
>once|15|TRBV9|.|TRBJ1-1
CASSVGGGAGTEAFF
TGTGCCAGCAGCGTAGGGGGAGGGGCAGGGACTGAAGCTTTCTTT
>.|22|TRBV14|.|TRBJ2-1
CASSQEIWTRGPLFLSYNEQFF
TGTGCCAGCAGCCAAGAAATTTGGACAAGGGGCCCTCTATTCCTTTCCTACAATGAGCAGTTCTTC
>.|15|TRBV6-5|TRBD1|TRBJ1-3
CASSSGTGNGNTIYF
TGTGCCAGCAGTAGCGGGACAGGGAATGGAAACACCATATATTTT
>.|20|TRBV2|.|TRBJ1-2
CASSRNPYRHLQGSNYGYTF
TGTGCCAGCAGCAGAAATCCCTATCGCCACCTTCAAGGGTCTAACTATGGCTACACCTTC
>.|13|TRBV25-1|.|TRBJ1-6
CASSEGIMAPLHF
TGTGCCAGCAGTGAGGGGATAATGGCACCCCTCCACTTT
>.|14|TRBV30|.|TRBJ1-1
CAWSVKGMNTEAFF
TGTGCCTGGAGTGTAAAGGGAATGAACACTGAAGCTTTCTTT
>.|17|TRBV11-3|.|TRBJ1-5
CASSSSPPSYSNQPQHF
TGTGCCAGCAGCTCTAGCCCGCCATCTTATAGCAATCAGCCCCAGCATTTT
>.|11|TRBV5-6|.|TRBJ2-7
CASRKAYEQYF
TGTGCCAGCAGGAAAGCCTACGAGCAGTACTTC
>.|15|TRBV4-3|.|TRBJ2-5
CASSQDLGPQETQYF
TGCGCCAGCAGCCAAGATCTTGGACCCCAAGAGACCCAGTACTTC
>.|16|TRBV9|.|TRBJ1-6
CASSVLGDNYNSPLHF
TGTGCCAGCAGCGTTTTAGGGGACAACTATAATTCACCCCTCCACTTT
>.|15|TRBV5-4|.|TRBJ2-1
CASSSRGSSYNEQFF
TGTGCCAGCAGCTCCCGGGGGAGCTCCTACAATGAGCAGTTCTTC
>.|15|TRBV7-2|.|TRBJ1-4
CASSDRGATNEKLFF
TGTGCCAGCAGCGACCGAGGGGCAACTAATGAAAAACTGTTTTTT
>.|13|TRBV9|.|TRBJ1-1
CASSGQRNTEAFF
TGTGCCAGCAGCGGACAGAGGAACACTGAAGCTTTCTTT
>.|13|TRBV24-1|TRBD2|TRBJ2-7
CATSDGGAYEQYF
TGTGCCACCAGTGACGGGGGGGCCTACGAGCAGTACTTC
>.|16|TRBV4-3|.|TRBJ1-5
CASSQGRSQDGQPQHF
TGCGCCAGCAGCCAAGGGCGGAGCCAAGACGGTCAGCCCCAGCATTTT
>.|13|TRBV5-1|.|TRBJ1-1
CASSSDGNRVGFF
TGCGCCAGCAGCTCCGACGGGAACAGGGTCGGATTCTTT
>.|12|TRBV3-1/TRBV3-2|.|TRBJ1-4
CASSLKNEKLFF
TGTGCCAGCAGCCTGAAAAATGAAAAACTGTTTTTT
>.|15|TRBV5-5|.|TRBJ1-5
CASSLEGDSNQPQHF
TGTGCCAGCAGCTTGGAAGGGGATAGCAATCAGCCCCAGCATTTT
>once|15|TRBV7-3|.|TRBJ2-1
CASSPANRVGNEQFF
TGTGCCAGCAGCCCCGCCAATAGAGTCGGCAATGAGCAGTTCTTC
>.|14|TRBV3-1/TRBV3-2|TRBD1|TRBJ1-2
CASRSAGQTYGYTF
TGTGCCAGCAGGTCGGCGGGACAGACATATGGCTACACCTTC
>.|12|TRBV19|.|TRBJ1-1
CATKREWTEAFF
TGTGCCACCAAAAGGGAATGGACTGAAGCTTTCTTT
>.|15|TRBV30|.|TRBJ1-5
CAWSVQATANQPQHF
TGTGCCTGGAGTGTACAGGCTACCGCTAATCAGCCCCAGCATTTT
>.|21|TRBV6-2/TRBV6-3|TRBD2|TRBJ2-2
CASSPMTGTRLRGANTGELFF
TGTGCCAGCAGCCCTATGACCGGGACTAGACTCCGCGGCGCGAACACCGGGGAGCTGTTTTTT